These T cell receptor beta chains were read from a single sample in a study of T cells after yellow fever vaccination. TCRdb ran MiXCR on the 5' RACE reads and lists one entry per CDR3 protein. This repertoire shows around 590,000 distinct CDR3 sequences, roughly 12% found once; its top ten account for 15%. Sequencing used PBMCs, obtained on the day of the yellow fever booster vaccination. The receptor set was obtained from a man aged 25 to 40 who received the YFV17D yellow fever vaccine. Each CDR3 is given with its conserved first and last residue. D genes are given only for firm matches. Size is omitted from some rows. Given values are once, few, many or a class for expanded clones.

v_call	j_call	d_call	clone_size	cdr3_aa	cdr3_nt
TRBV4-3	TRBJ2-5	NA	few	CASSQDRGTRDRTQYF	TGCGCCAGCAGCCAAGATAGGGGAACTAGAGACCGGACCCAGTACTTC
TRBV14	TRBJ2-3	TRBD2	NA	CASSRASGSDTQYF	TGTGCCAGCAGCCGGGCTAGCGGGTCAGATACGCAGTATTTT
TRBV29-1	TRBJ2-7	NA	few	CSVGDGAGQYF	TGCAGCGTTGGCGACGGGGCCGGGCAGTACTTC
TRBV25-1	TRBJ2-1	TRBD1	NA	CASETGTGTHEQFF	TGTGCCAGCGAAACCGGGACAGGGACCCATGAGCAGTTCTTC
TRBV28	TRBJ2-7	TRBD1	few	CASSFGGRTGGDF	TGTGCCAGCAGTTTTGGGGGTAGGACAGGGGGGGACTTC
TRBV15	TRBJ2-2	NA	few	CATSYSGQNTGELFF	TGTGCCACCAGCTACTCCGGACAGAACACCGGGGAGCTGTTTTTT
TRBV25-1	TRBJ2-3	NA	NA	CASSDKNPPLGHYTDTQYF	TGTGCCAGCAGTGACAAAAATCCCCCCCTCGGCCACTACACAGATACGCAGTATTTT
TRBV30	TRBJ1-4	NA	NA	CAWRKGTSSGKLFF	TGTGCCTGGAGGAAGGGGACATCTTCGGGAAAACTGTTTTTT
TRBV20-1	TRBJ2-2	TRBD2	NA	CSPLGSGSFNTGELFF	TGCAGCCCCCTAGGGAGCGGGAGTTTTAACACCGGGGAGCTGTTTTTT
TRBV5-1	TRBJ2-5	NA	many	CASSPPQGGGGETQYF	TGCGCCAGCAGCCCTCCCCAGGGAGGAGGAGGGGAGACCCAGTACTTC
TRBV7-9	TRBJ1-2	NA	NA	CASSLEVDYGYTF	TGTGCCAGCAGCTTAGAGGTTGACTATGGCTACACCTTC
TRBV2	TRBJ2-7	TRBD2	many	CASSEQTSGLSYEQYF	TGTGCCAGCAGTGAACAGACTAGCGGGCTCTCCTACGAGCAGTACTTC
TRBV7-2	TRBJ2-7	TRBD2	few	CASSLRGIAGEHEQYF	TGTGCCAGCAGCTTAAGGGGAATAGCGGGAGAGCACGAGCAGTACTTC
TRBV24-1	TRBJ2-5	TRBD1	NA	CATSDPGQGGQETQYF	TGTGCCACCAGTGATCCGGGACAGGGGGGTCAAGAGACCCAGTACTTC
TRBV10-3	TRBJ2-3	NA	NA	CAISAVADTQYF	TGTGCCATCAGTGCAGTCGCAGATACGCAGTATTTT
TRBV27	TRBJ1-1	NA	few	CASSIRPSGTQVGAFF	TGTGCCAGCAGTATCAGACCCTCCGGGACTCAAGTAGGGGCTTTCTTT
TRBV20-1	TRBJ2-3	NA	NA	CSARAQGGAQYF	TGCAGTGCTAGAGCGCAGGGGGGTGCGCAGTATTTT
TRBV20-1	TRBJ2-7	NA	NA	CSARSGYEQYF	TGCAGTGCTCGTAGCGGATACGAGCAGTACTTC
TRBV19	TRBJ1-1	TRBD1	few	CASGTGENTEAFF	TGTGCCAGCGGGACAGGGGAGAACACTGAAGCTTTCTTT
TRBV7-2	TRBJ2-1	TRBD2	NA	CASSLAAVSGRGEQFF	TGTGCCAGCAGCCTCGCCGCTGTTAGCGGGAGAGGTGAGCAGTTCTTC